This T cell receptor beta chain was captured by sequencing in a study of T cells in Graves' hyperthyroidism and ophthalmopathy. Study as a whole: Prior to any treatment, at the point of initial diagnosis, peripheral blood was collected.

Ten or more counts support this clonotype. The target antigen is unknown. Investigators excluded patients with uncontrolled infection, other autoimmune disease, pregnancy or lactation. TCR beta CDR3 region amplification was performed from RNA transcripts. When the TCR CDR3 underwent first-round RT-PCR, the HTBI primer set was used. TCRdb redid the calling of the multiplex PCR reads with MiXCR, one entry per CDR3 protein. Among more than 350,000 distinct CDR3 sequences, 15% were seen once, and the ten largest hold approximately 19%. General observations from the study: Separation of ophthalmopathy from stable hyperthyroidism was achieved by a 13 V-J model. Most thyroid clonotypes with frequency above 0.001 were detected in blood.

Sequences were obtained from blood. The source of this sequence is a woman aged 60 to 75 with Graves' ophthalmopathy.

CDR3 sequence reads: CASSEARQRPSNQPQHF. CDR3 in DNA: TGTGCCAGCAGTGAAGCAAGGCAGAGACCTAGCAATCAGCCCCAGCATTTT. This sequence joins TRBV2 and TRBJ1-5; D is ambiguous. The CDR3 runs 17 residues. CDR1 is SNHLY, CDR2 FYNNEI, per germline. Trimming shortened V by 0 bases and J by 0 bases, and 12 bases separated the two germline ends.